Below are 4 T cell receptor beta chains sequenced from a single sample in a study of blood T cell repertoires in COVID-19. The repertoire was sequenced with immunoSEQ multiplex PCR; TCRdb's copy has only in-frame clones and lacks some. The table shows more than 75,000 clones, with approximately 84% occurring only once. Sequenced input: peripheral blood. The receptors come from a human donor in a cohort sampled during active COVID-19.

The chain has TRBV28 and TRBJ2-1, with 7 bases identical to TRBD2. With V trimmed by 6 bases and J by 4 bases, 9 bases remained unmatched. The CDR3 sequence is 15 residues long. Germline CDR1 reads MDHEN; CDR2 reads SYDVKM. CDR3 amino acids: CASSDSGASYNEQFF. CDR3 nucleotides: TGTGCCAGCAGCGACAGCGGGGCTAGTTACAATGAGCAGTTCTTC.

DNA for the CDR3: TGTGCCAGTAGTCAGGGTGCCCTCTATGGCTACACCTTC. Protein product: CASSQGALYGYTF. The genes are TRBV19 and TRBJ1-2, with TRBD1 as a possible D gene (5 bases). This CDR3 spans 13 amino acids. V was pared by 5 bases and J by 4 bases, with 11 bases between. Per the germline V gene, CDR1 is LNHDA and CDR2 is SQIVND (reference sequence).

The V and J genes are TRBV7-9 and TRBJ1-2; possibly TRBD1 for D (6 bases). Germline V lookup: CDR1 SEHNR, CDR2 FQNEAQ (reference sequence). This CDR3 is built from 13 residues. Trimming removed 4 bases at V and 1 base at J, with 7 bases between. This chain's CDR3 is CASSSDSNYGYTF. CDR3 DNA: TGTGCCAGCAGCTCGGACAGTAACTATGGCTACACCTTC.

The chain has TRBV19 and TRBJ2-7, with TRBD2 as a possible D gene (6 bases). Germline V gives CDR1 LNHDA, CDR2 SQIVND (reference sequence). The CDR3 is made up of 16 amino acids. V was trimmed by 0 bases and J by 0 bases, leaving 12 bases between them. Written as DNA, the CDR3 is TGTGCCAGTAGTATAGACTCTAGCGTCAACTCCTACGAGCAGTACTTC. It is translated as CASSIDSSVNSYEQYF.